This entry lists 12 T cell receptor beta chains sequenced from one sample in a study of T cell responses to AZD1222 COVID-19 vaccine. The data were produced by immunoSEQ multiplex PCR, yet TCRdb's version contains in-frame clones alone and is incomplete. The sample records roughly 130,000 clones, roughly 85% being singletons. The source material was peripheral blood, sampled on day 0 of AZD1222 vaccination. Receptors originate from an adult in good health.

The V and J genes are TRBV27 and TRBJ1-2; weak D call: TRBD1 (5 bases). V shed 6 bases and J shed 1 base, with 21 bases lying between them. Germline CDR1 MNHEY, CDR2 SMNVEV (reference sequence). CDR3 length equals 17 residues. CDR3 sequence (DNA): TGTGCCAGCAGCCCGAGGCCCGACCGGGGGATTAACTATGGCTACACCTTC. Protein sequence: CASSPRPDRGINYGYTF.

The chain uses TRBV5-4 and TRBJ2-7, with D possibly TRBD2 on 6 matching bases. The CDR3 is made up of 16 amino acids. Germline CDR1 reads SGHNT; CDR2 reads YYREEE (reference sequence). The ends were cut back, 2 bases at V and 7 bases at J, with 22 bases in the middle. The CDR3 is CASSFRSVGTPGEQYF. In nucleotides, the CDR3 is TGTGCCAGCAGCTTTAGATCCGTAGGGACTCCGGGGGAGCAGTACTTC.

The chain couples TRBV23-1 to TRBJ2-3; tentative D call: TRBD2 (6 bases). TRBV23-1 is an ORF for which the function is uncertain. V was cut by 8 bases and J by 6 bases, with 21 bases left in between. The CDR3 sequence is 15 residues long. This CDR3 reads CASLQQGLPSDTQYF. In DNA form, the CDR3 reads TGCGCCAGCCTCCAGCAGGGACTGCCCTCGGATACGCAGTATTTT.

The chain has TRBV7-6 and TRBJ2-5; unclear D gene. Germline assignment: CDR1 SGHVS and CDR2 FNYEAQ. This CDR3 contains 14 residues. V lost 1 base and J lost 4, with 10 bases in between. The CDR3 DNA is TGTGCCAGCAGCTTAGAGCAGTTTTCAGAGACCCAGTACTTC. This codes for CASSLEQFSETQYF.

This chain uses TRBV24-1 with TRBJ1-5, with 7 bases fitting TRBD1. The CDR3 length is 14 residues. J was trimmed by 4 bases and V by 4 bases; bases with no gene match: 3. In germline, CDR1 is KGHDR, CDR2 SFDVKD. CDR3 residues: CATSEPTGNQPQHF. As DNA, the CDR3 is TGTGCCACCAGTGAACCGACAGGGAATCAGCCCCAGCATTTT.

The chain couples TRBV5-1 to TRBJ2-5, with D perhaps being TRBD1 or TRBD2 (5 bases each). Trimming removed 1 base from V and 1 base from J, with 11 bases in between. Germline assignment: CDR1 SGHRS and CDR2 YFSETQ. This CDR3 is built from 15 residues. The DNA for the CDR3 is TGCGCCAGCAGCTTGATTCCGGGGCCCCAAGAGACCCAGTACTTC. Translated: CASSLIPGPQETQYF.

This chain joins TRBV4-1 and TRBJ2-1, with a tentative D call TRBD1 (5 bases). There are 20 residues in the CDR3. V was trimmed by 1 base and J by 0 bases, leaving 22 bases between them. Germline V gives CDR1 MGHRA, CDR2 YSYEKL. In nucleotides, the CDR3 is TGCGCCAGCAGCCAAGTAACGCCAGGGTTTGAGTTGAACTCCTACAATGAGCAGTTCTTC. This sequence encodes CASSQVTPGFELNSYNEQFF.

This clone was counted a single time. This chain joins TRBV18 and TRBJ1-2; 8 bases are shared with TRBD1. J lost 8 bases, V lost 6 bases, and 11 bases had no gene match. The CDR3 has 14 residues. Germline V gives CDR1 KGHSH, CDR2 LQKENI. The CDR3 DNA reads TGTGCCAGCTCCCGTGGACAGGGACAAGGGGGCTACACCTTC. Protein: CASSRGQGQGGYTF.

The rearrangement uses TRBV29-1 and TRBJ1-4; D is unresolved. Trimming cost V 6 bases and J 8 bases, with 22 bases left between them. CDR3 size: 15 residues. The germline gives CDR1 SQVTM, CDR2 ANQGSEA. The CDR3 protein is CSVPSLAGEGEKLFF. DNA for the CDR3: TGCAGCGTCCCCTCTCTGGCGGGAGAAGGAGAAAAACTGTTTTTT.

DNA of the CDR3: TGCGCCAGCAGTGAGAGTGTTGGGTGGGAATCGGGAGCTTTCTTT. It translates to CASSESVGWESGAFF. This chain joins TRBV10-1 and TRBJ1-1; no reliable D call. This CDR3 comprises 15 residues. The germline gives CDR1 WNHNN, CDR2 SYGVQD (reference sequence). V shed 2 bases and J shed 10 bases, with 20 bases lying between them.

On this clone: A read error may account for a junction end that differs from germline. The rearrangement uses TRBV2 and TRBJ2-7, with TRBD2 as a possible D gene (5 bases). The CDR3 is 15 residues long. Germline V gene data show CDR1 as SNHLY and CDR2 as FYNNEI. This CDR3 is CASGDWRKTSYEQYF. In DNA form, the CDR3 reads TGTGCCAGCGGTGACTGGAGGAAGACTTCCTACGAGCAGTACTTC.

This chain connects TRBV6-6 to TRBJ2-6, with D unresolved. The CDR3 contains 15 residues. V lost 0 bases to trimming and J lost 0 bases, with 3 bases between them. Germline lookup yields CDR1 MNHNY and CDR2 SVGAGI (reference sequence). CDR3 coding DNA: TGTGCCAGCAGTTACTCACTCTCTGGGGCCAACGTCCTGACTTTC. Its protein is CASSYSLSGANVLTF.